These 13 T cell receptor beta chains originate from one sample sequenced in a study of blood T cells in healthy people across ages. The authors ran a second PCR of roughly 7 to 11 cycles using a sample-barcoded 5' primer and a J-beta primer mix. A single record per CDR3 protein comes from TCRdb applying MiXCR to the 5' RACE reads. Among approximately 960,000 distinct CDR3 sequences listed, approximately 32% were seen once. These data were likewise used in another study, on T cells of mothers and their children.

The sequencing sample was made of blood. These receptors all come from a woman in her thirties or forties in good health.

This clonotype was observed many times. V is TRBV6-7 and J is TRBJ2-1; 8 bases match TRBD2. TRBV6-7 is an ORF, with its function uncertain. The CDR3 totals 15 residues. The junction had 4 bases not matched to a gene; V was cut back by 0 bases and J by 6 bases. The CDR3 nucleotides are TGTGCCAGCAGTTACTCTGGACTAGCCCTCAATGAGCAGTTCTTC. Amino acid sequence: CASSYSGLALNEQFF.

This clonotype was observed a few times. The chain employs TRBV7-2 and TRBJ2-1; unclear D gene. The CDR3 extends over 14 amino acids. Per the germline V gene, CDR1 is SGHTA and CDR2 is FQGNSA. Trimming stripped 1 base from V and 7 bases from J, with 11 bases between. CDR3 sequence reads: CASSLEARRNEQFF. The CDR3 DNA reads as TGTGCCAGCAGCTTAGAGGCTAGGCGGAATGAGCAGTTCTTC.

This clonotype showed up just a few times. The chain links TRBV27 to TRBJ2-1, with D tentatively TRBD2 (6 bases). Germline CDR1 is MNHEY and CDR2 is SMNVEV (reference sequence). V lost 6 bases and J lost 0, with 12 bases in between. The CDR3 totals 15 residues. CDR3 nucleotide sequence: TGTGCCAGCAGGTCGGGGGAAAGCTCCTACAATGAGCAGTTCTTC. It specifies CASRSGESSYNEQFF.

The chain couples TRBV30 to TRBJ2-1; 7 bases align to TRBD2. The CDR3 contains 15 residues. Looked up from germline, CDR1 is GTSNPN and CDR2 is SVGIG (reference sequence). Losses at the gene ends were 3 bases for V and 3 bases for J; bases not matched to a gene: 8. The CDR3 protein is CAWSEGLEFYNEQFF. The CDR3 nucleotides are TGTGCCTGGAGCGAAGGACTAGAATTCTACAATGAGCAGTTCTTC.

This clonotype turned up a few times. This sequence joins TRBV4-1 and TRBJ1-5, with a tentative D call TRBD1 (6 bases). CDR1 and CDR2 (germline): MGHRA, YSYEKL. V was clipped by 4 bases and J by 6 bases, with 16 bases between them. This CDR3 has 15 amino acids. CDR3 amino acids: CASSPGNRAGQPQHF. CDR3 nucleotides: TGCGCCAGCAGCCCAGGTAACAGGGCCGGTCAGCCCCAGCATTTT.

This clonotype was recorded a few times. The CDR3 region has the DNA TGTGCCAGCACCGATGGGCTGACCGGGACAGAAAAACTGTTTTTT. It is translated as CASTDGLTGTEKLFF. The V gene is TRBV2, the J gene TRBJ1-4, with D maybe TRBD1 (6 bases). Germline V gene sequence: CDR1 SNHLY, CDR2 FYNNEI. V was pared by 7 bases and J by 8 bases, with 20 bases between. CDR3 length: 15 amino acids.

This chain links TRBV3-1 with TRBJ2-3, with D uncertain. Trimming left V 4 bases short and J 4 bases short, with 15 bases between. Germline loops: CDR1 LGHDT, CDR2 YNNKEL (reference sequence). This CDR3 has 15 residues. In DNA, the CDR3 is TGTGCCAGCAGCCTTTTAGCTTTTGCCTCAGATACGCAGTATTTT. Amino acids: CASSLLAFASDTQYF.

This clonotype was seen many times. V usage is TRBV5-1 and J usage is TRBJ2-1; TRBD1 agrees at 7 bases. Germline lookup yields CDR1 SGHRS and CDR2 YFSETQ. There are 15 residues in the CDR3. The V gene end was trimmed by 5 bases and the J gene end by 7 bases; junction bases not matched to a gene: 12. The DNA of the CDR3 is TGCGCCAGCAGTTTAGAAGGGGGCGCAGGGAATGAGCAGTTCTTC. As protein: CASSLEGGAGNEQFF.

This clonotype was detected only a few times. This sequence joins TRBV2 and TRBJ2-2; no reliable D call. This CDR3 has 15 residues. The V gene lost 3 bases and the J gene lost 1 base, with 9 bases spanning the gap. CDR1 is SNHLY, CDR2 FYNNEI, per germline. Here the CDR3 DNA reads TGTGCCAGCAGTGAGGTGCACTTGAACACCGGGGAGCTGTTTTTT. Translated: CASSEVHLNTGELFF.

Many counts were recorded for this clonotype. The rearrangement links TRBV7-3 to TRBJ2-5; 7 bases match TRBD2. After removal of 1 base from V and 4 bases from J, the junction contained 6 bases not matched to a gene. The CDR3 runs 15 residues. CDR1 is SGHTA and CDR2 is FQGTGA in the germline V gene. CDR3: CASSLNRGVTETQYF. CDR3 in DNA: TGTGCCAGCAGCTTAAATCGGGGGGTCACAGAGACCCAGTACTTC.

V is TRBV5-5 and J is TRBJ2-1, with D unresolved. The V end lost 1 base, the J end lost 5 bases, and 10 bases lay between the germline ends. Germline assignment: CDR1 SGHKS and CDR2 YYEKEE (reference sequence). CDR3 length: 14 amino acids. CDR3 sequence: CASSLSRLNNEQFF. CDR3 DNA: TGTGCCAGCAGCTTGTCTCGGCTCAACAATGAGCAGTTCTTC.

This chain links TRBV7-9 with TRBJ2-7, with 8 nucleotides matching TRBD2. The V segment lost 5 bases and the J segment 5 bases; nucleotides outside the gene matches: 5. This CDR3 has 13 amino acids. CDR1 and CDR2 from the germline V gene are SEHNR and FQNEAQ (reference sequence). The CDR3 bases are TGTGCCAGCAGCCCGGGACTAGGGGACGAGCAGTACTTC. Protein sequence: CASSPGLGDEQYF.

This clonotype was counted at least ten times. The CDR3 protein is CASSQKETQYF. CDR3 nucleotides: TGTGCCAGCAGTCAAAAAGAGACCCAGTACTTC. The gene calls are TRBV7-9 and TRBJ2-5; no clear D gene. Germline values: CDR1 SEHNR, CDR2 FQNEAQ (reference sequence). Trimming pared 6 bases from V and 3 bases from J, leaving 5 bases between. This CDR3 is 11 amino acids long.